Included here is one T cell receptor (beta chain) sequence, with context. Its target is unknown. This record belongs to a study of CXCR3-negative and CXCR3-positive naive CD8 T cells. Study as a whole: The total count of TRB reads reached 120 million to 150 million, and each library contributed about 1.5 +/- 0.3 million. Study findings and constraints: TRB CDR3 hydrophobicity was greater in CXCR3-positive naive cells than in CXCR3-negative naive cells.

Preparation of TRB cDNA libraries relied on 5' RACE carrying UMI labels. TCRdb reprocessed the 5' RACE reads, with one entry per CDR3 protein and no DNA. The sample holds around 81,000 distinct CDR3 sequences. The sample taken for sequencing was naive CXCR3- CD8+ T cells from blood. Subset specified: CD45RO-CCR7+CD27+CD95- naive CD8+ T cells lacking CXCR3 (TNR3-). This receptor was identified in a human donor in good health. Some clones in this sample may be carry-over from other donors' samples.

The CDR3: CASSPTGGSYEQYF. The V gene is TRBV7-9, the J gene TRBJ2-7; TCRdb lists TRBD1, though no DNA is available to test this call. The CDR3 contains 14 residues. Germline lookup yields CDR1 SEHNR and CDR2 FQNEAQ (reference sequence).